This T cell receptor beta chain was profiled in a study of OX40 agonist ivuxolimab in advanced cancers. Study at large: With ivuxolimab, an agonistic anti-OX40 (CD134) antibody, patients were treated.

With 3 bases removed from V and 11 bases from J, the gap between germline ends came to 13 bases. CDR1 and CDR2 (germline): DFQATT, SNEGSKA (reference sequence). This CDR3 has 11 amino acids. Assay: immunoSEQ multiplex PCR; the TCRdb copy retains only in-frame clones and omits some. The sample holds about 70,000 clones, 85% seen once. Samples were taken at baseline and on day 1 of cycles 4 and 7. This sample comprised CD4+ or CD8+ T cells sorted from blood, obtained in a trial of the OX40 agonist ivuxolimab. The clonotype comes from an adult with an advanced solid tumor such as melanoma, head and neck, liver or kidney cancer. V is TRBV20-1 and J is TRBJ1-1, with D possibly being TRBD1 (6 bases). CDR3 nucleotides: TGCAGTGCTAGGACAGGCAGAAGGGCTTTCTTT. Its protein product is CSARTGRRAFF.